The 25 T cell receptor beta chains below come from one sample, sequenced in a study of OX40 agonist ivuxolimab in advanced cancers. Repertoires were generated with immunoSEQ multiplex PCR, while TCRdb's copy carries only in-frame clones and drops some. The repertoire has roughly 120,000 clones, roughly 90% of them found once; the top ten carry 0.7% to 0.9%. The sequences come from CD4+ or CD8+ T cells sorted from blood, collected in a trial of the OX40 agonist ivuxolimab. Every receptor here comes from an adult with an advanced solid tumor such as melanoma, head and neck, liver or kidney cancer.

The genes are TRBV30 and TRBJ1-6; 10 bases align to TRBD1. There are 15 residues in the CDR3. Per the germline V gene, CDR1 is GTSNPN and CDR2 is SVGIG (reference sequence). CDR3 DNA: TGTGCATACCTACCGGGACAGGGGAATAATTCACCCCTCCACTTT. Translating gives CAYLPGQGNNSPLHF.

The chain joins TRBV30 to TRBJ1-3; 8 bases align to TRBD1. The CDR3 is made up of 14 amino acids. Looked up from germline, CDR1 is GTSNPN and CDR2 is SVGIG (reference sequence). Trimming cost V 4 bases and J 2 bases; bases outside gene matches: 4. This CDR3 reads CAWNVQGAGNTIYF. As DNA, the CDR3 is TGTGCCTGGAACGTACAGGGGGCTGGAAACACCATATATTTT.

The chain couples TRBV15 to TRBJ2-6; 8 nucleotides match TRBD2. The CDR3 covers 19 residues. J gave up 2 bases and V 3 bases, and 12 bases lay outside the gene matches. Germline CDR1 and CDR2: LNHNV and YYDKDF (reference sequence). The CDR3 DNA follows: TGTGCCACCAGCAGGAGGGGGGGGACTAGTTTGGCTGGGGCCAACGTCCTGACTTTC. Protein sequence: CATSRRGGTSLAGANVLTF. Filled out from reference TRBV15 and TRBJ2-6, the complete variable domain reads DAMVIQNPRYQVTQFGKPVTLSCSQTLNHNVMYWYQQKSSQAPKLLFHYYDKDFNNEADTPDNFQSRRPNTSFCFLDIRSPGLGDTAMYLCATSRRGGTSLAGANVLTFGAGSRLTVL.

The chain recombines TRBV18 with TRBJ1-1; 8 bases agree with TRBD1. CDR3 length equals 15 residues. Per the germline V gene, CDR1 is KGHSH and CDR2 is LQKENI. The V and J ends lost 3 bases and 10 bases, in that order; junction bases with no gene match: 13. The CDR3 DNA reads as TGTGCCAGCTCACCCCTGAACCCGGTGACAGGGGTAGCTTTCTTT. As protein: CASSPLNPVTGVAFF.

This rearrangement joins TRBV12-5 to TRBJ2-1; D could derive from TRBD1 or TRBD2 (6 bases each). This CDR3 is built from 15 residues. Germline V gene data show CDR1 as LGHNT and CDR2 as FRNRAP. V shed 3 bases and J shed 2 bases, with 11 bases lying between them. DNA of the CDR3: TGTGCTAGTGGTTTATGGGGGGCCCCCTACAATGAGCAGTTCTTC. It codes for CASGLWGAPYNEQFF.

The chain employs TRBV28 and TRBJ2-7; 9 bases are a match to TRBD2. This CDR3 has 15 amino acids. V was pared by 7 bases and J by 4 bases, with 11 bases of the junction left unmatched. Germline loops: CDR1 MDHEN, CDR2 SYDVKM. CDR3 in amino acids: CASTIGGLASYEQYF. CDR3 DNA: TGTGCCAGCACCATCGGCGGACTAGCGTCTTACGAGCAGTACTTC.

Written as DNA, the CDR3 is TGTGCCACTAACGAGCAGTACTTC. Its translation: CATNEQYF. J is TRBJ2-7 and V is TRBV2; no definite D call. Germline V lookup: CDR1 SNHLY, CDR2 FYNNEI. The V and J ends lost 10 bases and 5 bases respectively, with 3 bases between them. The CDR3 loop spans 8 amino acids.

This chain links TRBV7-2 with TRBJ1-1; D is perhaps TRBD1 (5 bases). Germline CDR1 and CDR2: SGHTA and FQGNSA. This CDR3 region has 15 residues. Deletions cut 5 bases from V and 0 bases from J, with 13 bases between. The CDR3 DNA follows: TGTGCCAGCAGCCCGCCCGGGGACCTGAACACTGAAGCTTTCTTT. Protein product: CASSPPGDLNTEAFF. The whole variable domain, remainder taken from reference TRBV7-2 and TRBJ1-1, is GAGVSQSPSNKVTEKGKDVELRCDPISGHTALYWYRQSLGQGLEFLIYFQGNSAPDKSGLPSDRFSAERTGGSVSTLTIQRTQQEDSAVYLCASSPPGDLNTEAFFGQGTRLTVV.

This chain links TRBV5-1 with TRBJ2-5; D gene ambiguous. Germline assignment: CDR1 SGHRS and CDR2 YFSETQ. This CDR3 region has 15 residues. The V and J ends lost 3 bases and 2 bases respectively, with 14 bases between them. This CDR3 reads CASSWSGRSQETQYF. CDR3 coding DNA: TGCGCCAGCAGCTGGAGTGGACGGAGTCAAGAGACCCAGTACTTC.

The chain combines TRBV7-9 with TRBJ2-5; D may be TRBD1 or TRBD2 (5 bases each). CDR3 length: 14 residues. Germline V CDR1 and CDR2: SEHNR, FQNEAQ (reference sequence). Trimming shortened V by 3 bases and J by 1 base, and 9 bases separated the two germline ends. CDR3: CASSLQGPQETQYF. The CDR3 DNA follows: TGTGCCAGCAGCTTGCAGGGACCCCAAGAGACCCAGTACTTC.

The table lists this clone with a count of one. The rearrangement joins TRBV25-1 to TRBJ1-1; D is ambiguous. V was cut by 2 bases and J by 1 base, with 5 bases left in between. The germline V gene encodes CDR1 MGHDK and CDR2 SYGVNS. The CDR3 loop spans 13 amino acids. The CDR3 nucleotides are TGTGCCAGCAGTGAACCAGCGAACACTGAAGCTTTCTTT. Its protein product is CASSEPANTEAFF.

This chain links TRBV20-1 with TRBJ1-1, with TRBD1 identical over 10 bases. Germline CDR1 reads DFQATT; CDR2 reads SNEGSKA (reference sequence). The J segment lost 10 bases and the V segment lost 6 bases, leaving 5 bases of the junction unmatched. This CDR3 region has 11 residues. The CDR3 loop is CSAGQGERAFF. The DNA for the CDR3 is TGCAGTGCCGGACAGGGGGAGCGAGCTTTCTTT.

The chain has TRBV19 and TRBJ2-6; D gene unclear. Between the trimmed V and J ends, which lost 7 bases and 5 bases, there was a span of 15 bases. This CDR3 has 15 residues. The germline V gene encodes CDR1 LNHDA and CDR2 SQIVND (reference sequence). The CDR3 sequence is CASKAGDARANVLTF. The CDR3 DNA sequence: TGTGCCAGTAAAGCAGGCGATGCGAGGGCCAACGTCCTGACTTTC.

V and J are TRBV5-8 and TRBJ2-5; 9 nucleotides align to TRBD2. Per germline, CDR1 SGHTS and CDR2 YDEGEE. The V and J ends lost 4 bases and 2 bases, in that order; junction bases with no gene match: 3. CDR3 length: 14 residues. The CDR3 sequence is CASSRTSAQETQYF. CDR3 nucleotides: TGTGCCAGCAGCCGGACTAGCGCTCAAGAGACCCAGTACTTC.

This sequence joins TRBV27 and TRBJ2-3; possible D gene TRBD2, 7 bases. V gave up 5 bases and J gave up 6 bases, with 21 bases separating them. CDR1 and CDR2 (germline): MNHEY, SMNVEV (reference sequence). The CDR3 is 16 residues long. The CDR3 sequence: CASSPAGATRGDTQYF. As DNA, the CDR3 is TGTGCCAGCAGTCCTGCGGGGGCTACACGAGGCGATACGCAGTATTTT.

Regarding this clone: Within the sample, other DNA sequences also encode this same CDR3. The chain employs TRBV19 and TRBJ1-2; D gene ambiguous. The CDR3 has 13 amino acids. Germline CDR1 reads LNHDA; CDR2 reads SQIVND (reference sequence). Trimming left V 3 bases short and J 1 base short, with 6 bases between. The CDR3 coding sequence is TGTGCCAGTAGTATTGTCGGTAACTATGGCTACACCTTC. Translated, it gives CASSIVGNYGYTF.

V gene TRBV5-6 combines with J gene TRBJ1-6; no reliable D call. The CDR3 covers 14 residues. The V gene lost 1 base and the J gene lost 10 bases, with 12 bases spanning the gap. Germline CDR1 reads SGHDT; CDR2 reads YYEEEE. The CDR3 spells CASSLSDKRSPLHF. In DNA form, the CDR3 reads TGTGCCAGCAGCTTGTCTGATAAGCGATCACCCCTCCACTTT.

The V gene is TRBV11-3, the J gene TRBJ1-5; D uncertain. The V gene's germline CDR1 is SGHNT and CDR2 YENEEA. V was clipped by 2 bases and J by 0 bases, with 2 bases between them. This CDR3 is built from 13 residues. DNA of the CDR3: TGTGCCAGCAGCTTACGTAGCAATCAGCCCCAGCATTTT. It encodes CASSLRSNQPQHF.

The rearrangement links TRBV19 to TRBJ1-4; D is unresolved. CDR1 and CDR2 from the germline V gene are LNHDA and SQIVND (reference sequence). The germline V and J ends were trimmed by 3 bases and 0 bases, with 11 bases remaining between them. The CDR3 covers 16 residues. The CDR3 DNA is TGTGCCAGTAGTATCCTTCGACCCGCAACTAATGAAAAACTGTTTTTT. Translated, it gives CASSILRPATNEKLFF.

This clone has a single count. The chain joins TRBV7-9 to TRBJ2-1, with TRBD2 matching 9 bases. The length of the CDR3 is 16 residues. CDR1 SEHNR and CDR2 FQNEAQ come from the germline V gene (reference sequence). The J segment lost 4 bases and the V segment lost 2 bases, leaving 6 bases of the junction unmatched. The CDR3 protein is CASSLIAREGYNEQFF. The DNA for the CDR3 is TGTGCCAGCAGCTTAATAGCGCGGGAGGGTTACAATGAGCAGTTCTTC.

A single count supports this clone. The chain carries TRBV6-4 and TRBJ2-5; 12 bases align to TRBD1. Gene TRBJ2-7 matches the end of the DNA better, so the J call may be wrong. Germline values: CDR1 MRHNA, CDR2 SNTAGT. The CDR3 runs to 16 residues. CDR3 protein: CASSDLGDRGPYEQYF. For the CDR3, the DNA is TGTGCCAGCAGTGACCTCGGGGACAGGGGGCCCTACGAGCAGTACTTC.

This chain links TRBV5-4 with TRBJ1-1; D gene unclear. CDR3 length: 15 amino acids. Between the trimmed V and J ends, which lost 1 base and 3 bases, there was a span of 13 bases. Germline CDR1 SGHNT, CDR2 YYREEE (reference sequence). The CDR3 bases are TGTGCCAGCAGCTTGCGAGGTCAGCGATACACTGAAGCTTTCTTT. Translated, it gives CASSLRGQRYTEAFF.

The rearrangement links TRBV28 to TRBJ2-3, with 9 bases that match TRBD2. This CDR3 is built from 14 residues. V lost 8 bases to trimming and J lost 0 bases; unmatched junction nucleotides: 3. CDR1 is MDHEN, CDR2 SYDVKM, per germline. The CDR3 protein is CASRTSGSTDTQYF. In DNA form, the CDR3 reads TGTGCCAGCCGTACTAGCGGGAGCACAGATACGCAGTATTTT. The full variable domain, in which reference TRBV28 and TRBJ2-3 provide the parts outside the CDR3, is DVKVTQSSRYLVKRTGEKVFLECVQDMDHENMFWYRQDPGLGLRLIYFSYDVKMKEKGDIPEGYSVSREKKERFSLILESASTNQTSMYLCASRTSGSTDTQYFGPGTRLTVL.

J is TRBJ2-2 and V is TRBV4-1; D tentatively fits TRBD1 or TRBD2 (5 bases each). The CDR3 sequence is 16 residues long. Trimming removed 4 bases from V and 5 bases from J, with 17 bases in between. CDR1 and CDR2 from the germline V gene are MGHRA and YSYEKL. CDR3 sequence reads: CASSLTRDHGTGELFF. In DNA form, the CDR3 reads TGCGCCAGCAGCCTTACCCGGGACCACGGAACCGGGGAGCTGTTTTTT.

The V call is TRBV5-4, the J call TRBJ1-6; weak D call: TRBD1 (5 bases). This CDR3 has 14 residues. Trimming left V 3 bases short and J 6 bases short, with 10 bases between. CDR1 is SGHNT, CDR2 YYREEE, per germline (reference sequence). For the CDR3, the DNA is TGTGCCAGCAGCTCGGGACGGGTTAATTCACCCCTCCACTTT. Translating it yields CASSSGRVNSPLHF.